These 24 T cell receptor beta chains were sequenced from one sample in a study of shared clonotypes between healthy human individuals. Naive CD8 cells, CD45RO-negative and positively selected for CCR7, excluded terminally differentiated effector memory CD45RA+ cells. Measured with immunoSEQ multiplex PCR; TCRdb has only the in-frame clones, and not every one. The repertoire holds about 550,000 clones, with around 95% as singletons. Sequenced input: naive CD8+ T cells sorted from blood. The receptors derive from a woman younger than 45 in good health.

This chain links TRBV7-9 with TRBJ2-5, with 7 nucleotides matching TRBD1. Gene TRBJ2-7 matches the end of the DNA better, so the J call may be wrong. The CDR3 spans 14 residues. Germline V gene sequence: CDR1 SEHNR, CDR2 FQNEAQ (reference sequence). Here the CDR3 DNA reads TGTGCCAGCAGCTTGGGGACAGCACTCTACGAGCAGTACTTC. Amino acid sequence: CASSLGTALYEQYF.

The chain is built from TRBV7-6 and TRBJ1-2; maybe TRBD1 (6 bases). Per germline, CDR1 SGHVS and CDR2 FNYEAQ. This CDR3 contains 14 residues. The V and J ends lost 0 bases and 6 bases respectively, with 11 bases between them. CDR3 bases: TGTGCCAGCAGCTTAGCTACAGGGACCCATGGCTACACCTTC. This sequence encodes CASSLATGTHGYTF.

This chain uses TRBV4-2 with TRBJ1-5; D unresolved. The CDR3 loop spans 14 amino acids. The germline V and J ends were trimmed by 0 bases and 4 bases, with 7 bases remaining between them. CDR1 and CDR2 (germline): LGHNA, YNFKEQ. This chain's CDR3 is CASSQEEGNQPQHF. Written as DNA, the CDR3 is TGTGCCAGCAGCCAAGAGGAGGGAAATCAGCCCCAGCATTTT.

J is TRBJ2-1 and V is TRBV28; D gene ambiguous. Germline assignment: CDR1 MDHEN and CDR2 SYDVKM. V dropped 8 bases and J dropped 5 bases, with 16 bases sitting between them. CDR3 length equals 14 residues. In DNA, the CDR3 is TGTGCCAGCGGCCTAACTCTCGGAGACAATGAGCAGTTCTTC. This codes for CASGLTLGDNEQFF.

This sequence joins TRBV4-1 and TRBJ2-7; no reliable D call. CDR1 and CDR2 (germline): MGHRA, YSYEKL. V lost 1 base and J 5 bases, leaving 12 bases between the germline ends. The CDR3 is 14 amino acids. The CDR3 sequence is CASSQVLVAHEQYF. For the CDR3, the DNA is TGCGCCAGCAGCCAAGTGCTGGTGGCCCACGAGCAGTACTTC.

The chain recombines TRBV29-1 with TRBJ2-1; D is possibly TRBD2 (6 bases). V gave up 1 base and J gave up 2 bases, with 15 bases separating them. The germline CDR1 and CDR2 sequences are SQVTM and ANQGSEA. This CDR3 has 16 residues. CDR3 DNA sequence: TGCAGCGTTGAAGCCCCTACTGGCGGGACCTACAATGAGCAGTTCTTC. Translating gives CSVEAPTGGTYNEQFF.

The chain employs TRBV7-9 and TRBJ2-5; D gene unclear. Germline CDR1 SEHNR, CDR2 FQNEAQ (reference sequence). This CDR3 has 13 amino acids. Deletions cut 1 base from V and 6 bases from J, with 9 bases between. As DNA, the CDR3 is TGTGCCAGCAGCTTAGGTTTCCCCCAGACCCAGTACTTC. This sequence encodes CASSLGFPQTQYF.

This clone was seen a single time. The J gene is TRBJ2-7, the V gene TRBV11-3; TRBD1 is a possible D gene (5 bases). The CDR3 is made up of 13 amino acids. V was shortened by 4 bases and J by 0 bases, with 7 bases between the two germline ends. Germline-derived CDR1 and CDR2 are SGHNT and YENEEA. CDR3 region: CASSSTVSYEQYF. The DNA of the CDR3 is TGTGCCAGCAGCTCGACAGTCTCCTACGAGCAGTACTTC.

This chain uses TRBV29-1 with TRBJ2-3; 8 positions agree with TRBD2. CDR3 length: 15 amino acids. V was clipped by 6 bases and J by 7 bases; unmatched bases: 15. The germline gives CDR1 SQVTM, CDR2 ANQGSEA. The CDR3 DNA is TGCAGCGTAGGTTTACCAGCGGGAGATGTACATACGCAGTATTTT. It yields the protein CSVGLPAGDVHTQYF.

V gene TRBV27 combines with J gene TRBJ2-2; TRBD1 matches 8 bases. The CDR3 has 13 residues. Germline V gene sequence: CDR1 MNHEY, CDR2 SMNVEV (reference sequence). V shed 6 bases, J shed 6 bases, and the junction held 3 bases outside the gene matches. This CDR3 is CASSDRGPGELFF. CDR3 bases: TGTGCCAGCAGCGACAGGGGTCCCGGGGAGCTGTTTTTT.

This clone was seen only a few times. The J gene is TRBJ2-7, the V gene TRBV6-5; D call uncertain. V lost 2 bases and J 3 bases, leaving 5 bases between the germline ends. The CDR3 spans 12 residues. Germline values: CDR1 MNHEY, CDR2 SVGAGI. The CDR3 protein is CASSYNGYEQYF. The CDR3 region has the DNA TGTGCCAGCAGTTACAACGGCTACGAGCAGTACTTC.

This CDR3 reads CASSGAGSYEQYF. As DNA, the CDR3 is TGTGCCAGCAGCGGCGCAGGGTCCTACGAGCAGTACTTC. The rearrangement joins TRBV9 to TRBJ2-7; perhaps TRBD1 as D (5 bases). Trimming removed 3 bases from V and 1 base from J, with 8 bases in between. This CDR3 contains 13 residues. Germline assignment: CDR1 SGDLS and CDR2 YYNGEE.

The rearrangement uses TRBV19 and TRBJ2-7; TRBD1 might be the D (6 bases). The CDR3 covers 12 residues. Deletions cut 8 bases from V and 1 base from J, with 9 bases between. CDR1 is LNHDA, CDR2 SQIVND, per germline (reference sequence). CDR3 amino acids: CASSDSSYEQYF. The CDR3 nucleotides are TGTGCCAGTTCGGACAGTTCCTACGAGCAGTACTTC.

The chain uses TRBV30 and TRBJ2-7; 11 nucleotides agree with TRBD2. The CDR3 contains 13 residues. The germline V gene encodes CDR1 GTSNPN and CDR2 SVGIG (reference sequence). The J segment lost 6 bases and the V segment lost 2 bases, leaving 3 bases of the junction unmatched. For the CDR3, the DNA is TGTGCCTGGAGTTCGACTAGCGGGACCGAGCAGTACTTC. This sequence encodes CAWSSTSGTEQYF.

This clone was counted once. This rearrangement joins TRBV25-1 to TRBJ1-1; 7 positions agree with TRBD1. The germline gives CDR1 MGHDK, CDR2 SYGVNS. V gave up 5 bases and J gave up 1 base; unmatched junction bases: 7. CDR3 length equals 15 residues. This CDR3 is CASSPLGQRNTEAFF. The DNA of the CDR3 is TGTGCCAGCAGTCCTTTGGGACAGCGGAACACTGAAGCTTTCTTT.

J is TRBJ2-7 and V is TRBV27; D is perhaps TRBD1 or TRBD2 (5 bases each). The CDR3 length is 13 residues. Per the germline V gene, CDR1 is MNHEY and CDR2 is SMNVEV (reference sequence). V lost 0 bases and J lost 6, with 9 bases in between. Here the CDR3 DNA reads TGTGCCAGCAGTTTATCGGGGGAAAGCGAGCAGTACTTC. Translation: CASSLSGESEQYF.

The genes are TRBV7-6 and TRBJ2-7; maybe TRBD2 (6 bases). Germline V gives CDR1 SGHVS, CDR2 FNYEAQ. Between the trimmed V and J ends, which lost 2 bases and 0 bases, there was a span of 8 bases. The CDR3 runs 14 residues. The chain's CDR3 is CASSLSTSSYEQYF. CDR3 nucleotides: TGTGCCAGCAGCTTATCGACTAGCTCCTACGAGCAGTACTTC.

V and J are TRBV2 and TRBJ1-2; D is unresolved. V shed 1 base and J shed 4 bases, with 16 bases lying between them. Germline CDR1 and CDR2: SNHLY and FYNNEI. CDR3 length equals 16 residues. The CDR3 region is CASSEGHSTILYGYTF. As DNA, the CDR3 is TGTGCCAGCAGTGAAGGCCACAGTACCATACTCTATGGCTACACCTTC.

This rearrangement joins TRBV5-6 to TRBJ1-1; D call uncertain. Germline V gives CDR1 SGHDT, CDR2 YYEEEE. Trimming stripped 3 bases from V and 1 base from J, with 10 bases between. This CDR3 is built from 14 residues. The CDR3 loop is CASSWFVENTEAFF. The DNA for the CDR3 is TGTGCCAGCAGCTGGTTTGTGGAGAACACTGAAGCTTTCTTT.

V is TRBV5-1 and J is TRBJ2-7; 9 positions match TRBD2. The V gene's germline CDR1 is SGHRS and CDR2 YFSETQ. V was clipped by 0 bases and J by 0 bases; unmatched bases: 10. The CDR3 is 18 residues long. The CDR3 is CASSLGASGITLSYEQYF. In nucleotides, the CDR3 is TGCGCCAGCAGCTTGGGGGCTAGCGGGATCACTCTCTCCTACGAGCAGTACTTC.

This chain links TRBV11-2 with TRBJ2-1, with 9 bases aligning to TRBD2. Germline V lookup: CDR1 SGHAT, CDR2 FQNNGV. The CDR3 extends over 18 amino acids. Germline trimming cut 1 base from V and 6 bases from J; bases unmatched to any gene: 13. The CDR3 sequence is CASSLVTPPGLAVNEQFF. The CDR3 DNA follows: TGTGCCAGCAGCTTAGTCACGCCCCCGGGACTAGCTGTCAATGAGCAGTTCTTC.

This chain uses TRBV5-4 with TRBJ2-1, with D tentatively TRBD1 (5 bases). Looked up from germline, CDR1 is SGHNT and CDR2 is YYREEE (reference sequence). The CDR3 loop spans 11 amino acids. Deletions cut 4 bases from V and 7 bases from J, with 6 bases between. CDR3 amino acids: CASSRQNEQFF. The CDR3 bases are TGTGCCAGCAGCCGACAGAATGAGCAGTTCTTC.

This chain links TRBV28 with TRBJ1-3; unclear D gene. This CDR3 region has 17 residues. The germline gives CDR1 MDHEN, CDR2 SYDVKM. The ends were cut back, 2 bases at V and 0 bases at J, with 14 bases in the middle. CDR3 residues: CASSLGRIRSSGNTIYF. Here the CDR3 DNA reads TGTGCCAGCAGTTTAGGACGGATTCGGAGCTCTGGAAACACCATATATTTT.

Notes on this clone: The identical CDR3 is also encoded by other nucleotide sequences in the sample. V usage is TRBV9 and J usage is TRBJ1-2; unclear D gene. CDR1 is SGDLS and CDR2 is YYNGEE in the germline V gene. V was pared by 3 bases and J by 3 bases, with 3 bases between. The CDR3 consists of 11 residues. The CDR3 DNA reads TGTGCCAGCAGCGCTTACTATGGCTACACCTTC. This sequence encodes CASSAYYGYTF.